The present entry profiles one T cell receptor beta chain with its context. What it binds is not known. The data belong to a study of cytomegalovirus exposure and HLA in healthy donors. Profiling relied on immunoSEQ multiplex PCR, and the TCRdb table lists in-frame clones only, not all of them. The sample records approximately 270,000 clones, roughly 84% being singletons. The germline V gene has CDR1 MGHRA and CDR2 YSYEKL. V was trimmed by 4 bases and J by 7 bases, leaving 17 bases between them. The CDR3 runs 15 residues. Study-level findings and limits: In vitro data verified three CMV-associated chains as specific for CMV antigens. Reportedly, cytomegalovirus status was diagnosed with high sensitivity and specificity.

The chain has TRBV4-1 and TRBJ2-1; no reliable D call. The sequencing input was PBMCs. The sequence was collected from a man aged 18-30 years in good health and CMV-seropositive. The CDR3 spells CASSLGPLGLNEQFF. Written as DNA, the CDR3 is TGCGCCAGCAGCCTAGGCCCCCTCGGATTGAATGAGCAGTTCTTC.